This entry describes one TCR beta chain. The antigen is undetermined. This sample was taken from a study of T cell responses to AZD1222 COVID-19 vaccine. Overall study findings and caveats: Donors were chiefly white British, with a greater number of females, and clonal diversity was perhaps underestimated.

The length of the CDR3 is 15 residues. V shed 4 bases and J shed 7 bases, with 17 bases lying between them. The V gene's germline CDR1 is LGHNA and CDR2 YNFKEQ. Measured with immunoSEQ multiplex PCR; TCRdb has only the in-frame clones, and not every one. The table has over 120,000 clones, 80% to 90% seen once. The input for sequencing was peripheral blood, taken on day 0 of AZD1222 vaccination. This chain connects TRBV4-2 to TRBJ1-5; D not resolved. The source is an adult in good health. CDR3: CASSPSGGENQPQHF. The CDR3 nucleotides read TGTGCCAGCAGCCCTAGTGGTGGAGAGAACCAGCCCCAGCATTTT.